This T cell receptor beta chain came from a study of blood T cell repertoires in COVID-19. Profiled with immunoSEQ multiplex PCR; TCRdb holds only in-frame clones, not every one. The table has about 520,000 clones, over 75% seen once. The CDR3 consists of 13 residues. The V gene lost 6 bases and the J gene lost 6 bases, with 15 bases spanning the gap. The V gene's germline CDR1 is SEHNR and CDR2 FQNEAQ (reference sequence). The chain couples TRBV7-9 to TRBJ2-7, with a tentative D call TRBD2 (5 bases). The clonotype comes from a human donor in a cohort sampled during active COVID-19. The material sequenced was peripheral blood. In nucleotides, the CDR3 is TGTGCCAGCAGTTCGGGAAACAGACTCGAGCAGTACTTC. Translating it yields CASSSGNRLEQYF.